These 15 T cell receptor beta chains originate from one sample sequenced in a study of T cells in pancreatic ductal adenocarcinoma. Selected pancreatic ductal adenocarcinoma patients had undergone surgery without neoadjuvant therapy. Sequencing was performed with immunoSEQ multiplex PCR; in TCRdb, only in-frame clones are kept and a portion is missing. The repertoire holds more than 85,000 clones, with about 95% as singletons. Specimen: PBMCs. These receptors were collected from a human donor with pancreatic ductal adenocarcinoma.

The chain joins TRBV30 to TRBJ2-7; no reliable D call. V gave up 2 bases and J gave up 4 bases, with 12 bases separating them. Looked up from germline, CDR1 is GTSNPN and CDR2 is SVGIG (reference sequence). The CDR3 extends over 13 amino acids. CDR3 amino acids: CAWSRYLSYEQYF. CDR3 nucleotides: TGTGCCTGGAGTCGCTACCTATCATACGAGCAGTACTTC. The variable domain in full, completed from reference TRBV30 and TRBJ2-7, reads SQTIHQWPATLVQPVGSPLSLECTVEGTSNPNLYWYRQAAGRGLQLLFYSVGIGQISSEVPQNLSASRPQDRQFILSSKKLLLSDSGFYLCAWSRYLSYEQYFGPGTRLTVT.

This sequence joins TRBV4-1 and TRBJ2-7; D might be TRBD1 (6 bases). The CDR3 contains 15 residues. V dropped 4 bases and J dropped 2 bases, with 15 bases sitting between them. Per germline, CDR1 MGHRA and CDR2 YSYEKL. CDR3 coding DNA: TGCGCCAGCAGCCCCTTAATTCGGACAGCCTACGAGCAGTACTTC. Translating it yields CASSPLIRTAYEQYF.

CDR3 sequence (DNA): TGTGCCAGCAGTTCCAGACTAGCGGATTACAATGAGCAGTTCTTC. This translates into CASSSRLADYNEQFF. V is TRBV7-3 and J is TRBJ2-1, with 9 bases that match TRBD2. V dropped 6 bases and J dropped 4; count of bases not matched to a gene: 7. This CDR3 contains 15 residues. The V gene's germline CDR1 is SGHTA and CDR2 FQGTGA.

This clone came up a few times. CDR3 amino acids: CASSKGRENPYEQYF. For the CDR3, the DNA is TGTGCCAGCAGCAAAGGAAGGGAGAACCCCTACGAGCAGTACTTC. The gene calls are TRBV21-1 and TRBJ2-7; the table calls TRBD2, which could not be checked here. TRBV21-1 is assigned pseudogene status. This CDR3 spans 15 amino acids.

The V and J genes are TRBV7-8 and TRBJ1-2; tentatively, D is TRBD1 (5 bases). Germline V lookup: CDR1 SGHVS, CDR2 FQNEAQ. This CDR3 contains 15 residues. Trimming took off 3 bases at V and 2 bases at J, with 13 bases between the two ends. CDR3: CASSFTGRANYGYTF. The CDR3 DNA reads as TGTGCCAGCAGCTTTACAGGCAGGGCGAACTATGGCTACACCTTC.

This chain connects TRBV28 to TRBJ1-3; tentative D call: TRBD1 (5 bases). The CDR3 runs 15 residues. Looked up from germline, CDR1 is MDHEN and CDR2 is SYDVKM. Trimming removed 3 bases at V and 2 bases at J, with 11 bases between. CDR3 residues: CASSFPGGTGNTIYF. CDR3 DNA: TGTGCCAGCAGTTTCCCCGGGGGGACTGGAAACACCATATATTTT.

The rearrangement joins TRBV5-1 to TRBJ2-7, with TRBD1 matching 9 bases. The CDR3 is 15 residues long. V shed 5 bases, J shed 6 bases, and the junction held 12 bases outside the gene matches. Germline V gene sequence: CDR1 SGHRS, CDR2 YFSETQ. CDR3 DNA: TGCGCCAGCAGAACGACCGGGACAGGGACTCGCGAGCAGTACTTC. This gives the protein CASRTTGTGTREQYF. Using reference TRBV5-1 and TRBJ2-7 for the parts outside the CDR3, the full variable domain is KAGVTQTPRYLIKTRGQQVTLSCSPISGHRSVSWYQQTPGQGLQFLFEYFSETQRNKGNFPGRFSGRQFSNSRSEMNVSTLELGDSALYLCASRTTGTGTREQYFGPGTRLTVT.

Remarks on this clone: Mismatch with germline at one junction end may stem from a read error. This chain joins TRBV28 and TRBJ2-2; D gene unclear. Germline V gives CDR1 MDHEN, CDR2 SYDVKM. The length of the CDR3 is 13 residues. The CDR3 sequence is CASGFSTGGELFF. In DNA, the CDR3 is TGTGCCAGCGGTTTCTCCACCGGCGGGGAGCTGTTTTTT.

This clone was seen once. The genes are TRBV7-2 and TRBJ1-2; 10 positions agree with TRBD1. The CDR3 is made up of 14 amino acids. The junction had 1 base not matched to a gene; V was cut back by 4 bases and J by 2 bases. Germline V lookup: CDR1 SGHTA, CDR2 FQGNSA. The CDR3 protein is CASSSGQGNYGYTF. The CDR3 nucleotides read TGTGCCAGCAGCTCGGGACAGGGGAACTATGGCTACACCTTC.

The chain is built from TRBV6-6 and TRBJ2-5; D gene ambiguous. CDR3 length: 12 amino acids. The germline V gene has CDR1 MNHNY and CDR2 SVGAGI (reference sequence). V was cut by 9 bases and J by 0 bases, with 8 bases left in between. The DNA of the CDR3 is TGTGCCAGTGCACAGTACCAAGAGACCCAGTACTTC. Its protein is CASAQYQETQYF.

V is TRBV6-6 and J is TRBJ2-5; 8 bases agree with TRBD2. The V segment lost 0 bases and the J segment 4 bases; nucleotides outside the gene matches: 4. The germline V gene encodes CDR1 MNHNY and CDR2 SVGAGI (reference sequence). The CDR3 is made up of 15 amino acids. CDR3 sequence (DNA): TGTGCCAGCAGTTACTCAACGGGGGGGGGAGAGACCCAGTACTTC. This sequence encodes CASSYSTGGGETQYF.

The genes are TRBV29-1 and TRBJ2-3, with 9 bases fitting TRBD1. Trimming removed 5 bases from V and 1 base from J; junction bases left unmatched: 1. The CDR3 covers 13 residues. Germline assignment: CDR1 SQVTM and CDR2 ANQGSEA. The CDR3 protein is CSVWDRGTDTQYF. The CDR3 DNA is TGCAGCGTTTGGGACAGGGGCACAGATACGCAGTATTTT.

The genes are TRBV7-9 and TRBJ2-1, with D perhaps TRBD1 (6 bases). The V gene lost 5 bases and the J gene lost 2 bases, with 10 bases spanning the gap. The CDR3 loop spans 14 amino acids. Germline V gene lookup returns CDR1 SEHNR and CDR2 FQNEAQ (reference sequence). The DNA for the CDR3 is TGTGCCAGCAGCACATACAGGGCCTACAATGAGCAGTTCTTC. Amino acid sequence: CASSTYRAYNEQFF.

CDR3 amino acids: CSARGSWEQFF. CDR3 DNA sequence: TGCAGTGCTAGGGGTAGCTGGGAGCAGTTCTTC. This sequence joins TRBV20-1 and TRBJ2-1; no definite D call. Germline V gene lookup returns CDR1 DFQATT and CDR2 SNEGSKA (reference sequence). V was cut by 3 bases and J by 10 bases, with 10 bases left in between. This CDR3 has 11 residues.

About this clone: It is unclear where the CDR3 begins or ends on the DNA, so no DNA is shown, and the CDR3 is as TCRdb lists it. The chain combines TRBV6-1 with TRBJ2-5; the table gives TRBD1 as D, unverified against the DNA. The CDR3 totals 15 residues, both ends included. From germline, CDR1 is MNHNS and CDR2 SASEGT. This CDR3 reads CASRRAGTGEETQYF.